Listed below are T cell receptor beta chains from one sample, sequenced in a study of a mutant IDH1 vaccine in newly diagnosed glioma. No cognate antigen is known for these TCRs. Only in-frame clones appear in the TCRdb table, and some are missing; sequencing was by immunoSEQ multiplex PCR. This sample carries tens of thousands of clones, less than 80% of them seen once, and the ten largest clones take less than 15%. Sample: PBMCs, taken from a glioma patient whose treatment included an IDH1 peptide vaccine. The receptors originated from a man aged 35 to 55 with glioma. CDR3s leave out the opening cysteine and the closing phenylalanine or tryptophan. The order of the fields is CDR3 protein, V gene, J gene, D gene. The D gene is left open where the match is weak.

CDR3aa: ASSPLRMSEQF
v_gene: TRBV4-2
j_gene: TRBJ2-1
d_gene: .

CDR3aa: AISESPADGYT
v_gene: TRBV10-3
j_gene: TRBJ1-2
d_gene: .

CDR3aa: AGGGNIQY
v_gene: TRBV23-1
j_gene: TRBJ2-4
d_gene: TRBD2

CDR3aa: ASSYRPGQGNEQY
v_gene: TRBV6-5
j_gene: TRBJ2-7
d_gene: TRBD1

CDR3aa: ASSIGTANTEAF
v_gene: TRBV19
j_gene: TRBJ1-1
d_gene: .

CDR3aa: ASSLGPATDTQY
v_gene: TRBV7-9
j_gene: TRBJ2-3
d_gene: .

CDR3aa: ASSLGPVLTDTGELF
v_gene: TRBV13
j_gene: TRBJ2-2
d_gene: .

CDR3aa: ASSLLRTSAYEQY
v_gene: TRBV5-5
j_gene: TRBJ2-7
d_gene: TRBD2

CDR3aa: ASSKPGLAARPTQY
v_gene: TRBV19
j_gene: TRBJ2-3
d_gene: TRBD2

CDR3aa: ASSLDGDTEAF
v_gene: TRBV7-6
j_gene: TRBJ1-1
d_gene: .

CDR3aa: ASSPGDGGGTDTQY
v_gene: TRBV5-1
j_gene: TRBJ2-3
d_gene: .

CDR3aa: ASSIGLAGGLNEQF
v_gene: TRBV5-1
j_gene: TRBJ2-1
d_gene: TRBD2

CDR3aa: ASSWGGGRTEAF
v_gene: TRBV27
j_gene: TRBJ1-1
d_gene: .

CDR3aa: ATSPGGDGETQY
v_gene: TRBV15
j_gene: TRBJ2-5
d_gene: TRBD2

CDR3aa: ASSAYLNTEAF
v_gene: TRBV6-4
j_gene: TRBJ1-1
d_gene: .

CDR3aa: ASSSPRPRSTEAF
v_gene: TRBV28
j_gene: TRBJ1-1
d_gene: .

CDR3aa: ASSIAPAGGGNEQF
v_gene: TRBV19
j_gene: TRBJ2-1
d_gene: TRBD2

CDR3aa: ASSYADGGEQF
v_gene: TRBV27
j_gene: TRBJ2-1
d_gene: .

CDR3aa: SAGGNNEQF
v_gene: TRBV20-1
j_gene: TRBJ2-1
d_gene: .

CDR3aa: ASSLFAGGSLNEQF
v_gene: TRBV7-9
j_gene: TRBJ2-1
d_gene: TRBD2

CDR3aa: ASSELATSQY
v_gene: TRBV18
j_gene: TRBJ2-3
d_gene: .

CDR3aa: ASSVGSRNEQF
v_gene: TRBV9
j_gene: TRBJ2-1
d_gene: .

CDR3aa: ASRVWGGPPTNEKLF
v_gene: TRBV11-2
j_gene: TRBJ1-4
d_gene: .

CDR3aa: SERGQGAGGYT
v_gene: TRBV29-1
j_gene: TRBJ1-2
d_gene: TRBD1

CDR3aa: ASGKGNNYGYT
v_gene: TRBV7-8
j_gene: TRBJ1-2
d_gene: .

CDR3aa: ATEDGRGNTEAF
v_gene: TRBV10-1
j_gene: TRBJ1-1
d_gene: .

CDR3aa: ASSQDRQGRWGYT
v_gene: TRBV14
j_gene: TRBJ1-2
d_gene: TRBD1

CDR3aa: SASVYNEQF
v_gene: TRBV20-1
j_gene: TRBJ2-1
d_gene: .

CDR3aa: ASSQGREQY
v_gene: TRBV5-6
j_gene: TRBJ2-7
d_gene: .

CDR3aa: ASSPQGALNEKLF
v_gene: TRBV27
j_gene: TRBJ1-4
d_gene: .

CDR3aa: ASSRGRENTEAF
v_gene: TRBV5-1
j_gene: TRBJ1-1
d_gene: .

CDR3aa: ASSNGQGRLGEQF
v_gene: TRBV5-1
j_gene: TRBJ2-1
d_gene: TRBD1

CDR3aa: ASRRLSNTEAF
v_gene: TRBV27
j_gene: TRBJ1-1
d_gene: .

CDR3aa: ASSQGGRTEAF
v_gene: TRBV7-2
j_gene: TRBJ1-1
d_gene: TRBD1

CDR3aa: ASFSGSWEETQY
v_gene: TRBV6-1
j_gene: TRBJ2-5
d_gene: TRBD2

CDR3aa: ASSLRGNQPQH
v_gene: TRBV7-8
j_gene: TRBJ1-5
d_gene: .

CDR3aa: ASSIDRRGYT
v_gene: TRBV19
j_gene: TRBJ1-2
d_gene: .

CDR3aa: ASSTRTGDTEAF
v_gene: TRBV19
j_gene: TRBJ1-1
d_gene: TRBD1

CDR3aa: ASSFLRTADGYT
v_gene: TRBV7-2
j_gene: TRBJ1-2
d_gene: .

CDR3aa: ASSLDRARTEAF
v_gene: TRBV5-4
j_gene: TRBJ1-1
d_gene: TRBD1

CDR3aa: SVMGGANTGELF
v_gene: TRBV29-1
j_gene: TRBJ2-2
d_gene: TRBD2

CDR3aa: AWNRQGMNTEAF
v_gene: TRBV30
j_gene: TRBJ1-1
d_gene: TRBD1

CDR3aa: ASSVRATSNQPQH
v_gene: TRBV19
j_gene: TRBJ1-5
d_gene: .

CDR3aa: ASSLERTTGELF
v_gene: TRBV7-2
j_gene: TRBJ2-2
d_gene: .

CDR3aa: ASSIGPGGNTIY
v_gene: TRBV19
j_gene: TRBJ1-3
d_gene: .